What follows are 20 T cell receptor beta chains derived from one specimen sequenced in a study of T cell repertoires in aging, cancer and after chemotherapy. TRB rearrangements spanning V, D and J were amplified using mixed TRB-A/B primers. TCRdb re-called the multiplex PCR reads through MiXCR, storing one row per CDR3 protein. The data show under 2,500 distinct CDR3 sequences, with approximately 24% seen just once and about 9% held by the top ten. TCR beta rearrangements were amplified from peripheral blood genomic DNA. Source material: blood. These receptors originate from a human donor with a solid tumor.

This clonotype has a handful of counts. V usage is TRBV7-9 and J usage is TRBJ2-5; D gene uncertain. Trimming left V 5 bases short and J 4 bases short, with 17 bases between. Germline CDR1 is SEHNR and CDR2 is FQNEAQ (reference sequence). This CDR3 region has 15 residues. CDR3 loop: CASSPPVRGLETQYF. CDR3 DNA: TGTGCCAGCAGCCCCCCGGTGCGCGGTCTAGAGACCCAGTACTTC.

This clonotype has more than one count but fewer than ten. The chain links TRBV20-1 to TRBJ1-6, with D perhaps TRBD1 (5 bases). The CDR3 covers 16 residues. Per the germline V gene, CDR1 is DFQATT and CDR2 is SNEGSKA (reference sequence). V dropped 3 bases and J dropped 0 bases, with 12 bases sitting between them. The CDR3 spells CSARGQGSSYNSPLHF. In DNA form, the CDR3 reads TGCAGTGCTAGGGGTCAGGGAAGCTCCTATAATTCACCCCTCCACTTT.

In this sample, this clonotype is medium-sized. The V gene is TRBV13, the J gene TRBJ1-6; 8 bases are a match to TRBD1. The V gene's germline CDR1 is PRHDT and CDR2 FYEKMQ (reference sequence). V lost 4 bases, J lost 10 bases, and 6 bases stayed unmatched. This CDR3 is built from 14 residues. This CDR3 is CASSSGQAGSPLHF. CDR3 sequence (DNA): TGTGCCAGCAGCTCGGGACAGGCGGGGTCACCCCTCCACTTT.

V is TRBV5-4 and J is TRBJ2-7; D uncertain. The ends were cut back, 4 bases at V and 1 base at J, with 15 bases in the middle. Germline loops: CDR1 SGHNT, CDR2 YYREEE (reference sequence). The CDR3 is made up of 15 amino acids. CDR3 bases: TGTGCCAGCAGCCGCGATAGGGTCACGTCCTACGAGCAGTACTTC. Amino acid sequence: CASSRDRVTSYEQYF.

The genes are TRBV20-1 and TRBJ2-5; 7 bases fit TRBD2. The CDR3 consists of 14 residues. Germline CDR1 and CDR2: DFQATT and SNEGSKA (reference sequence). Unmatched junction bases numbered 2, after V lost 1 base and J lost 0 bases. The DNA for the CDR3 is TGCAGTGCTAGAGGGGGGGGGTACCAAGAGACCCAGTACTTC. This gives the protein CSARGGGYQETQYF.

This clonotype is large in the sample. The V and J genes are TRBV6-1 and TRBJ1-1; 8 nucleotides match TRBD1. Germline loops: CDR1 MNHNS, CDR2 SASEGT. V lost 3 bases and J lost 12; bases outside the gene matches: 6. This CDR3 comprises 12 residues. Written as DNA, the CDR3 is TGTGCCAGCAGTGACCCTGGACAGGGAACTTTCTTT. Translation: CASSDPGQGTFF.

V gene TRBV27 combines with J gene TRBJ2-2; D remains ambiguous. The CDR3 runs 14 residues. V was pared by 3 bases and J by 4 bases, with 9 bases between. In germline, CDR1 is MNHEY, CDR2 SMNVEV (reference sequence). This CDR3 is CASSFRTSTGELFF. In DNA form, the CDR3 reads TGTGCCAGCAGTTTTCGGACGTCCACCGGGGAGCTGTTTTTT.

On this clonotype: With a much larger clone just one base away, this may be a read error. This chain joins TRBV7-2 and TRBJ1-2; no clear D gene. The CDR3 runs to 13 residues. The germline CDR1 and CDR2 sequences are SGHTA and FQGNSA. V was trimmed by 3 bases and J by 5 bases, leaving 10 bases between them. CDR3 bases: TGTGCCAGCAGCTTTGCCCAGTGGTATGGCTACACCTTC. Its translation is CASSFAQWYGYTF. Complete variable domain (other parts from reference TRBV7-2 and TRBJ1-2): GAGVSQSPSNKVTEKGKDVELRCDPISGHTALYWYRQSLGQGLEFLIYFQGNSAPDKSGLPSDRFSAERTGGSVSTLTIQRTQQEDSAVYLCASSFAQWYGYTFGSGTRLTVV.

Notes on this clonotype: Because it lacks the conserved phenylalanine or tryptophan at the end, this CDR3 is likely a read error. V usage is TRBV24-1 and J usage is TRBJ2-5, with 12 bases identical to TRBD2. The V gene's germline CDR1 is KGHDR and CDR2 SFDVKD. The CDR3 has 15 residues. V gave up 5 bases and J gave up 2 bases; unmatched junction bases: 2. CDR3 in DNA: TGTGCCACCAGTGCAACTAGCGGGGGGCAAGAGACCCAGTACTTA. Translated: CATSATSGGQETQYL.

The chain uses TRBV20-1 and TRBJ1-1; 11 bases line up with TRBD1. V gave up 4 bases and J gave up 5 bases; unmatched junction bases: 6. Germline assignment: CDR1 DFQATT and CDR2 SNEGSKA (reference sequence). The CDR3 has 14 amino acids. As DNA, the CDR3 is TGCAGTGCTACTGGGACAGGGGGAGAGACTGAAGCTTTCTTT. Translated: CSATGTGGETEAFF.

This clonotype came up a few times. CDR3 region: CASSLQSPNYGYTF. The DNA for the CDR3 is TGTGCCAGCAGTTTGCAAAGCCCTAACTATGGCTACACCTTC. This chain connects TRBV28 to TRBJ1-2; D gene ambiguous. The germline V and J ends were trimmed by 3 bases and 0 bases, with 8 bases remaining between them. Germline V gives CDR1 MDHEN, CDR2 SYDVKM. The CDR3 totals 14 residues.

The genes are TRBV19 and TRBJ2-3; perhaps TRBD1 as D (6 bases). Trimming left V 0 bases short and J 1 base short, with 11 bases between. Germline V lookup: CDR1 LNHDA, CDR2 SQIVND (reference sequence). The CDR3 sequence is 16 residues long. CDR3 bases: TGTGCCAGTAGTATAGACTGGGGGCGCCGCACAGATACGCAGTATTTT. Translating it yields CASSIDWGRRTDTQYF.

On this clonotype itself: One junction end disagrees with the germline gene, perhaps due to a read error. The chain joins TRBV6-6 to TRBJ2-2; D perhaps matches TRBD2 (7 bases). Per germline, CDR1 MNHNY and CDR2 SVGAGI (reference sequence). This CDR3 spans 15 amino acids. CDR3 residues: CSSSWGRGGTGELFF. The CDR3 DNA reads as TGTTCCAGCAGCTGGGGAAGGGGGGGGACGGGGGAGCTGTTTTTT.

This clonotype was seen a few times. This sequence joins TRBV7-6 and TRBJ1-2; perhaps TRBD1 as D (5 bases). The germline V gene encodes CDR1 SGHVS and CDR2 FNYEAQ. The germline V and J ends were trimmed by 2 bases and 4 bases, with 8 bases remaining between them. CDR3 length: 13 amino acids. The DNA of the CDR3 is TGTGCCAGCAGCTTATCAGGGATCTATGGCTACACCTTC. It codes for CASSLSGIYGYTF.

This clonotype is labeled medium-sized. V usage is TRBV15 and J usage is TRBJ2-7; the D gene is possibly TRBD2 (6 bases). The CDR3 loop spans 14 amino acids. Germline CDR1 is LNHNV and CDR2 is YYDKDF (reference sequence). Trimming took off 5 bases at V and 6 bases at J, with 17 bases between the two ends. DNA for the CDR3: TGTGCCACCAGCTTCTGGCGGGGAATCGGCGAGCAGTACTTC. It yields the protein CATSFWRGIGEQYF.

By frequency in the sample, this clonotype is large (0.1 to 1%). The rearrangement joins TRBV19 to TRBJ2-6, with D unclear. Trimming cost V 6 bases and J 5 bases, with 8 bases left between them. CDR1 and CDR2 from the germline V gene are LNHDA and SQIVND (reference sequence). This CDR3 region has 13 residues. The CDR3 region is CASSIGWANVLTF. CDR3 coding DNA: TGTGCCAGTAGCATCGGCTGGGCCAACGTCCTGACTTTC.

This clonotype has more than one count but fewer than ten. The V gene is TRBV20-1, the J gene TRBJ2-1; perhaps D is TRBD1 or TRBD2 (5 bases each). The CDR3 spans 14 residues. Germline V gene data show CDR1 as DFQATT and CDR2 as SNEGSKA (reference sequence). The V gene lost 5 bases and the J gene lost 3 bases, with 14 bases spanning the gap. This CDR3 is CSAGGTGHYNEQFF. The CDR3 DNA is TGCAGTGCTGGAGGCACAGGCCACTACAATGAGCAGTTCTTC.

Comments on this clonotype: A much larger clone is a single base away; this may be a read error. The V and J genes are TRBV7-2 and TRBJ2-3; possibly TRBD1 for D (5 bases). The CDR3 extends over 12 amino acids. The V gene's germline CDR1 is SGHTA and CDR2 FQGNSA. Trimming took 5 bases from V and 7 from J, leaving 10 bases between them. CDR3 loop: CASSPDKYTQYF. The DNA of the CDR3 is TGTGCCAGCAGCCCGGACAAGTATACGCAGTATTTT. The whole variable domain, remainder taken from reference TRBV7-2 and TRBJ2-3, is GAGVSQSPSNKVTEKGKDVELRCDPISGHTALYWYRQSLGQGLEFLIYFQGNSAPDKSGLPSDRFSAERTGGSVSTLTIQRTQQEDSAVYLCASSPDKYTQYFGPGTRLTVL.

This clonotype was observed a handful of times. The chain combines TRBV12-3 or TRBV12-4 with TRBJ1-4, with TRBD1 as a possible D gene (5 bases). The CDR3 has 14 residues. V gave up 5 bases and J gave up 5 bases, with 12 bases separating them. The CDR3 DNA sequence: TGTGCCAGCAGTGGGGGGGTCGCAAATGAAAAACTGTTTTTT. It specifies CASSGGVANEKLFF.

This clonotype is labeled as large. The rearrangement links TRBV6-6 to TRBJ1-2; D remains unclear. CDR1 and CDR2 (germline): MNHNY, SVGAGI (reference sequence). This CDR3 is 15 amino acids long. The V end was cut by 1 base, the J end by 0 bases, with 9 bases between. CDR3 protein: CASSYLRGPNYGYTF. CDR3 DNA sequence: TGTGCCAGCAGTTACTTACGGGGTCCTAACTATGGCTACACCTTC.